These T cell receptor beta chains were read from a single sample in a study of blood T cells in healthy people across ages. MiXCR, run by TCRdb on the 5' RACE reads, gives a single entry per CDR3 protein. Of approximately 780,000 distinct CDR3 sequences in the sample, roughly 25% were seen once. These data were also reused for a study on T cells of mothers and their children.

Sequences were obtained from blood. Receptors originate from a boy under 18 in good health. Both conserved end residues are part of each CDR3. A D gene is named only where the DNA matches it firmly. Clone size is stated in some rows and not others, as once, few, many or a class when expanded.

j_call,d_call,v_call,clone_size,cdr3_nt,cdr3_aa
TRBJ2-1,.,TRBV7-8,few,TGTGCCAGCAGCTTAGATACGTCCTACAATGAGCAGTTCTTC,CASSLDTSYNEQFF
TRBJ1-5,.,TRBV12-3/TRBV12-4,.,TGTGCCAGCAGTTTCTCGAGGGGAAATCAGCCCCAGCATTTT,CASSFSRGNQPQHF
TRBJ2-5,TRBD1,TRBV7-9,few,TGTGCCAGCAGCACCCAAACAGGGGGCGGAGAGACCCAGTACTTC,CASSTQTGGGETQYF
TRBJ2-2,.,TRBV5-1,.,TGCGCCAGCAGCTTGCAAAGACTAGTGGGGACCGGGGAGCTGTTTTTT,CASSLQRLVGTGELFF
TRBJ1-2,.,TRBV27,many,TGTGCCAGCAGTTTATATAATCGACAGGCTGGGGGTTCATTGGTCTATGGCTACACCTTC,CASSLYNRQAGGSLVYGYTF
TRBJ2-3,TRBD2,TRBV28,.,TGTGCCAGCAGTTCTAGCGGGGGCACCACAGATACGCAGTATTTT,CASSSSGGTTDTQYF
TRBJ1-6,TRBD1,TRBV20-1,.,TGCAGTGCTAGACCGGGACAGGGTGGGTCACCCCTCCACTTT,CSARPGQGGSPLHF
TRBJ2-2,.,TRBV9,.,TGTGCCAGCAGCGTACTGTCAGGACCCACCGGGGAGCTGTTTTTT,CASSVLSGPTGELFF
TRBJ2-1,.,TRBV7-3,.,TGTGCCAGCAGCCCGAGCTCCCCCCCCTATGAGCAGTTCTTC,CASSPSSPPYEQFF
TRBJ2-5,.,TRBV29-1,few,TGCAGCGTTGGGCGGGACATCCAAGAGACCCAGTACTTC,CSVGRDIQETQYF
TRBJ1-4,.,TRBV5-1,few,TGCGCCAGCAGCACGGACACGGACGGAGAAAAACTGTTTTTT,CASSTDTDGEKLFF
TRBJ1-1,.,TRBV5-1,.,TGCGCCAGCAGTCCCAGGGGCGGGGAGGGGACTGAAGCTTTCTTT,CASSPRGGEGTEAFF
TRBJ2-7,.,TRBV28,many,TGTGCCAGCCGAGGGATGGTGGGCGAGCAGTACTTC,CASRGMVGEQYF
TRBJ2-5,.,TRBV4-1,few,TGCGCCAGCAGCGGCTCTCGCACGCCCAAAGAGACCCAGTACTTC,CASSGSRTPKETQYF
TRBJ2-2,.,TRBV5-1,few,TGCGCCAGCAGCCAAAGGGGAAACACCGGGGAGCTGTTTTTT,CASSQRGNTGELFF
TRBJ1-1,.,TRBV5-5,few,TGTGCCAGCAGCTTGGATGGTGGAGCGACTGAAGCTTTCTTT,CASSLDGGATEAFF
TRBJ1-2,.,TRBV7-2,.,TGTGCCAGCAGCTTAGCAACCGGGGGAGGCGGCTACACCTTC,CASSLATGGGGYTF
TRBJ2-3,.,TRBV12-3/TRBV12-4,.,TGTGCCAGCAGTTTTGATGGAGGGCGCACAGATACGCAGTATTTT,CASSFDGGRTDTQYF
TRBJ2-7,.,TRBV20-1,few,TGCAGTGCTAGAGCTTGGGGCGAGCAGTACTTC,CSARAWGEQYF
TRBJ2-3,.,TRBV14,few,TGTGCCAGCAGCCAAGAGTGGGCCAGGGATACGCAGTATTTT,CASSQEWARDTQYF
TRBJ2-1,.,TRBV11-3,.,TGTGCCAGCAGCTTTTGGTCTAACGGCGACAATGAGCAGTTCTTC,CASSFWSNGDNEQFF
TRBJ2-1,.,TRBV27,few,TGTGCCAGCAGTTTGGCTCGATCCAATGAGCAGTTCTTC,CASSLARSNEQFF
TRBJ2-1,.,TRBV10-2,.,TGCGCCAGCGGTGGTTTGGCCCCAAATGAGCAGTTCTTC,CASGGLAPNEQFF
TRBJ1-1,TRBD1,TRBV20-1,.,TGCAGTGCCCCAGGGGGCGCGAACAGTGAAGCTTTCTTT,CSAPGGANSEAFF
TRBJ1-4,.,TRBV6-5,.,TGTGCCAGCAGTTACGCCCCGGGGTCAACTAATGAAAAACTGTTTTTT,CASSYAPGSTNEKLFF
TRBJ2-7,.,TRBV7-9,few,TGTGCCAGCAGCATTGGCCCGGGCTTGGGAGCCTACGAGCAGTACTTC,CASSIGPGLGAYEQYF
TRBJ2-1,TRBD2,TRBV20-1,.,TGCAGTGCTAGTAGGACTAGCGGGACCTGGGATGGCTCCTACAATGAGCAGTTCTTC,CSASRTSGTWDGSYNEQFF
TRBJ2-3,.,TRBV18,few,TGTGCCAGCTCCCCGGTGGGGGACACAGATACGCAGTATTTT,CASSPVGDTDTQYF
TRBJ2-7,TRBD1,TRBV10-3,.,TGTGCCATCAATGACGCAGGGGGTCCGACCTACGAGCAGTACTTC,CAINDAGGPTYEQYF
TRBJ2-7,TRBD2,TRBV7-6,.,TGTGCCAGCAGCTTGTCCATGACTAGCGGGGGGGAGCAGTACTTC,CASSLSMTSGGEQYF
TRBJ2-7,.,TRBV6-5,many,TGTGCCAGCAGTTACTCGAAAGGGCAGCCCTACGAGCAGTACTTC,CASSYSKGQPYEQYF
TRBJ2-1,TRBD1,TRBV29-1,.,TGCAGCGCCGGACAGGGTACCTACAATGAGCAGTTCTTC,CSAGQGTYNEQFF
TRBJ2-5,.,TRBV19,.,TGTGTCAGTAGTCGACAGTCCCAAGAGACCCAGTACTTC,CVSSRQSQETQYF
TRBJ2-3,.,TRBV9,.,TGTGCCAGCAGTGACTTTGGGGCTCGTAGCACAGATACGCAGTATTTT,CASSDFGARSTDTQYF
TRBJ1-1,.,TRBV5-1,.,TGCGCCAGCAGCCGGGAGGGGGTTAGGGTCTTT,CASSREGVRVF
TRBJ2-7,TRBD1,TRBV5-6,.,TGTGCCAGCAGCCAACCCGGGGGACAGGACTACGAGCAGTACTTC,CASSQPGGQDYEQYF
TRBJ2-7,.,TRBV16,.,TGTGCCAGCAGCCCGGGACTCGGGCCTTACGAGCAGTACTTC,CASSPGLGPYEQYF
TRBJ2-2,.,TRBV27,.,TGTGCCAGCAGTTGGAAGGACACCGGGGAGCTGTTTTTT,CASSWKDTGELFF
TRBJ2-1,.,TRBV7-3,many,TGTGCCAGCAGCCAAACGTACCCGAACAATGAGCAGTTCTTC,CASSQTYPNNEQFF
TRBJ2-1,TRBD1,TRBV2,few,TGTGCCAGCAGTGACGGGACAGGGTACTACAATGAGCAGTTCTTC,CASSDGTGYYNEQFF
TRBJ2-7,.,TRBV5-1,few,TGCGCCAGCAGCTTAATTGAAGGCACCTACGAGCAGTACTTC,CASSLIEGTYEQYF
TRBJ2-1,.,TRBV7-8,few,TGTGCCAGCAGCTTAGGTCCCCCTGGGGGATACAATGAGCAGTTCTTC,CASSLGPPGGYNEQFF
TRBJ2-7,TRBD1,TRBV28,.,TGTGCCACTCGGGACAGGATCTACGAGCAGTACTTC,CATRDRIYEQYF
TRBJ2-3,.,TRBV20-1,.,TGCAGTGCGGTTGCGGGCACAGATACGCAGTATTTT,CSAVAGTDTQYF
TRBJ1-3,.,TRBV20-1,.,TGCAGCGCCAGGGGAGGAAACACCATATATTTT,CSARGGNTIYF
TRBJ2-6,.,TRBV29-1,.,TGCAGCGCCCTTCGGAGGGAAAGCTCTGGGGCCAACGTCCTGACTTTC,CSALRRESSGANVLTF
TRBJ1-1,.,TRBV5-1,.,TGCGCCAGCAGCTTGCGGGGTAGGCCTGAAGCTTTCTTT,CASSLRGRPEAFF
TRBJ2-5,.,TRBV4-2,many,TGTGCCAGCAGCCAAGGGCCGGGGGGCCCGGAGACCCAGTACTTC,CASSQGPGGPETQYF
TRBJ1-4,.,TRBV9,.,TGTGCCAGCAGCCCCCACGAGGACCCCGGTGAAAAACTGTTTTTT,CASSPHEDPGEKLFF
TRBJ1-2,.,TRBV9,.,TGTGCCAGCAGCGTCAGCTCACTCCTGGCTGGCTACACCTTC,CASSVSSLLAGYTF
TRBJ1-4,.,TRBV15,few,TGTGCCACCAGCAGAGATCAAGGACCGGTTACTGGAAAACTGTTTTTT,CATSRDQGPVTGKLFF
TRBJ2-7,TRBD1,TRBV3-1,.,TGTGCCAGCAGCCCCCGGACAGGTCGGGTAGACGAGCAGTACTTC,CASSPRTGRVDEQYF
TRBJ2-7,.,TRBV7-3,few,TGTGCCAGCAGCTTAATGCCAGGGTACTACGAGCAGTACTTC,CASSLMPGYYEQYF
TRBJ2-5,.,TRBV20-1,few,TGCAGTGCTAGACAGCATTTCCAAGAGACCCAGTACTTC,CSARQHFQETQYF